Each of the 26 T cell receptor beta chains below was sequenced from the same sample in a study of blood T cell repertoires in COVID-19. Generated by immunoSEQ multiplex PCR, the TCRdb table keeps only in-frame clones and is missing some. The data hold around 450,000 clones, with roughly 91% observed a single time. The sequencing input was PBMCs or T cells enriched from blood (not recorded which). Source of these receptors: a man aged 18 to 35 who had recovered from COVID-19.

The chain has TRBV19 and TRBJ1-2, with D possibly TRBD1 on 6 matching bases. The CDR3 runs 14 residues. In germline, CDR1 is LNHDA, CDR2 SQIVND (reference sequence). V was cut by 7 bases and J by 3 bases, with 15 bases left in between. CDR3 amino acids: CASTPGGAYYGYTF. DNA of the CDR3: TGTGCCAGTACCCCGGGGGGGGCGTACTATGGCTACACCTTC.

This clone was observed a handful of times. The rearrangement uses TRBV29-1 and TRBJ2-7; a possible D gene is TRBD1 (5 bases). The CDR3 runs 16 residues. The V gene's germline CDR1 is SQVTM and CDR2 ANQGSEA. V was pared by 0 bases and J by 2 bases, with 17 bases between. The CDR3 reads CSVEDLNTKQAYEQYF. The DNA of the CDR3 is TGCAGCGTTGAAGATCTCAACACTAAACAGGCCTACGAGCAGTACTTC.

The chain links TRBV7-5 to TRBJ1-5. TRBV7-5 is a pseudogene. The CDR3 totals 14 residues. The chain's CDR3 is CVRSLSEVYQPQHF. CDR3 nucleotide sequence: TGTGTCAGAAGCTTATCGGAGGTTTATCAGCCCCAGCATTTT.

A note on this clone: Additional DNA sequences in this sample encode the identical CDR3. The gene calls are TRBV7-9 and TRBJ1-1, with D unclear. Germline CDR1 is SEHNR and CDR2 is FQNEAQ (reference sequence). The CDR3 contains 14 residues. Trimming took 5 bases from V and 0 from J, leaving 10 bases between them. This CDR3 is CASSLGSMNTEAFF. The CDR3 nucleotides are TGTGCCAGCAGCCTGGGGAGTATGAACACTGAAGCTTTCTTT.

This clone was detected only once. The chain combines TRBV7-9 with TRBJ1-4, with 12 bases lining up with TRBD1. Germline-derived CDR1 and CDR2 are SEHNR and FQNEAQ (reference sequence). Trimming at V came to 5 bases and at J to 1 base, leaving 8 bases not matched to a gene. The CDR3 is made up of 18 amino acids. CDR3 region: CASSQGQGAWGTNEKLFF. In nucleotides, the CDR3 is TGTGCCAGCAGCCAGGGACAGGGGGCTTGGGGAACTAATGAAAAACTGTTTTTT.

The sample holds a few counts of this clone. The rearrangement links TRBV10-3 to TRBJ2-7, with TRBD1 as a possible D gene (5 bases). Germline CDR1 ENHRY, CDR2 SYGVKD. The germline V and J ends were trimmed by 8 bases and 2 bases, with 19 bases remaining between them. CDR3 length: 15 residues. The CDR3 region is CAIRLAGQGPYEQYF. The CDR3 nucleotides read TGTGCCATCCGATTAGCAGGGCAGGGTCCCTACGAGCAGTACTTC.

The chain employs TRBV5-5 and TRBJ1-5; the D gene is possibly TRBD1 (5 bases). V lost 0 bases and J lost 4, with 14 bases in between. Germline-derived CDR1 and CDR2 are SGHKS and YYEKEE (reference sequence). The CDR3 runs 16 residues. In DNA, the CDR3 is TGTGCCAGCAGCTTGGAGGCTGGGACTTGGAATCAGCCCCAGCATTTT. It codes for CASSLEAGTWNQPQHF.

The chain has TRBV21-1 and TRBJ1-2; the table names TRBD1, a call not compared with the DNA. TRBV21-1 has pseudogene status. The length of the CDR3 is 17 residues. For the CDR3, the DNA is TGTGCCAGCAGCAAAGACCCCAGGGGCCCCGTTAACTATGGCTACACCTTC. It yields the protein CASSKDPRGPVNYGYTF.

The rearrangement joins TRBV19 to TRBJ1-6; TRBD1 matches 8 bases. Germline CDR1 reads LNHDA; CDR2 reads SQIVND (reference sequence). The length of the CDR3 is 15 residues. The ends lost 1 base at V and 7 bases at J; junction bases unmatched: 3. In nucleotides, the CDR3 is TGTGCCAGTAGTATAGCAGGACAGGGAAATTCACCCCTCCACTTT. The encoded protein is CASSIAGQGNSPLHF.

The chain has TRBV5-8 and TRBJ2-7; 7 positions match TRBD2. Germline V lookup: CDR1 SGHTS, CDR2 YDEGEE. Trimming cost V 3 bases and J 1 base; bases outside gene matches: 4. This CDR3 region has 14 residues. CDR3 sequence: CASSSRLASYEQYF. For the CDR3, the DNA is TGTGCCAGCAGCTCGCGACTAGCATCCTACGAGCAGTACTTC.

The rearrangement links TRBV2 to TRBJ1-5; TRBD1 matches 10 bases. CDR3 length: 16 residues. Trimming removed 6 bases from V and 0 bases from J; junction bases left unmatched: 5. The germline CDR1 and CDR2 sequences are SNHLY and FYNNEI. The chain's CDR3 is CASSRGQGFSNQPQHF. For the CDR3, the DNA is TGTGCCAGCAGCAGGGGACAGGGGTTTAGCAATCAGCCCCAGCATTTT. Looking up the rest from reference TRBV2 and TRBJ1-5 gives the full variable domain: EPEVTQTPSHQVTQMGQEVILRCVPISNHLYFYWYRQILGQKVEFLVSFYNNEISEKSEIFDDQFSVERPDGSNFTLKIRSTKLEDSAMYFCASSRGQGFSNQPQHFGDGTRLSIL.

The rearrangement links TRBV19 to TRBJ1-1; D remains ambiguous. CDR1 and CDR2 (germline): LNHDA, SQIVND (reference sequence). This CDR3 is built from 14 residues. V lost 3 bases to trimming and J lost 0 bases, with 8 bases between them. The CDR3 DNA reads as TGTGCCAGTAGTATCGGGGAGGTGAACACTGAAGCTTTCTTT. This sequence encodes CASSIGEVNTEAFF.

The V call is TRBV27, the J call TRBJ2-1, with D perhaps TRBD2 (5 bases). Trimming took off 6 bases at V and 2 bases at J, with 17 bases between the two ends. The CDR3 consists of 16 residues. In germline, CDR1 is MNHEY, CDR2 SMNVEV (reference sequence). CDR3 loop: CASSPPRGSAYNEQFF. CDR3 nucleotides: TGTGCCAGCAGCCCCCCCAGAGGGAGTGCCTACAATGAGCAGTTCTTC.

This chain connects TRBV28 to TRBJ1-2; possible D gene TRBD1, 5 bases. The CDR3 extends over 13 amino acids. Trimming removed 4 bases from V and 8 bases from J, with 14 bases in between. Germline V CDR1 and CDR2: MDHEN, SYDVKM. CDR3 bases: TGTGCCAGCAGTTACCTGGAGTGGGGCGGCTACACCTTC. Translation: CASSYLEWGGYTF.

The chain is built from TRBV7-9 and TRBJ1-2; D uncertain. Germline CDR1 SEHNR, CDR2 FQNEAQ (reference sequence). V lost 4 bases and J 0 bases, leaving 21 bases between the germline ends. The CDR3 contains 18 residues. The CDR3 sequence is CASSSPTEITDPNYGYTF. CDR3 DNA: TGTGCCAGCAGCTCTCCGACCGAAATCACAGATCCTAACTATGGCTACACCTTC. Drawing the rest from reference TRBV7-9 and TRBJ1-2, the complete variable domain is DTGVSQNPRHKITKRGQNVTFRCDPISEHNRLYWYRQTLGQGPEFLTYFQNEAQLEKSRLLSDRFSAERPKGSFSTLEIQRTEQGDSAMYLCASSSPTEITDPNYGYTFGSGTRLTVV.

The J gene is TRBJ1-2, the V gene TRBV5-1, with TRBD1 matching 10 bases. Germline CDR1 SGHRS, CDR2 YFSETQ. V lost 4 bases to trimming and J lost 6 bases; unmatched junction nucleotides: 3. The CDR3 loop spans 13 amino acids. CDR3 protein: CASSQTGGDGYTF. The CDR3 DNA follows: TGCGCCAGCAGCCAGACAGGGGGCGATGGCTACACCTTC.

The chain recombines TRBV10-3 with TRBJ2-7; D uncertain. The V gene's germline CDR1 is ENHRY and CDR2 SYGVKD. V lost 0 bases, J lost 3 bases, and 6 bases lay in between. The CDR3 is 13 residues long. CDR3 bases: TGTGCCATCAGTGAGTCGGGCAGCTACGAGCAGTACTTC. The encoded protein is CAISESGSYEQYF.

This sequence joins TRBV3-1 (or the pseudogene TRBV3-2) and TRBJ2-7, with unresolved D. CDR3 length: 12 residues. Trimming shortened V by 1 base and J by 3 bases, and 4 bases separated the two germline ends. Germline V gene lookup returns CDR1 LGHDT and CDR2 YNNKEL (reference sequence). The CDR3 DNA is TGTGCCAGCAGCCAAGTAGACTACGAGCAGTACTTC. Translated: CASSQVDYEQYF.

The J gene is TRBJ1-6, the V gene TRBV5-6, with 8 bases fitting TRBD1. The CDR3 sequence is 13 residues long. J lost 10 bases, V lost 6 bases, and 6 bases had no gene match. Looked up from germline, CDR1 is SGHDT and CDR2 is YYEEEE. The CDR3 region has the DNA TGTGCCAGCACCGGACAGGGTAGATCACCCCTCCACTTT. It yields the protein CASTGQGRSPLHF. Full variable domain (remainder filled in from reference TRBV5-6 and TRBJ1-6): DAGVTQSPTHLIKTRGQQVTLRCSPKSGHDTVSWYQQALGQGPQFIFQYYEEEERQRGNFPDRFSGHQFPNYSSELNVNALLLGDSALYLCASTGQGRSPLHFGNGTRLTVT.

Notes on this clone: The sample contains more than one DNA sequence encoding this CDR3. The rearrangement uses TRBV7-9 and TRBJ2-1; D is unclear. The length of the CDR3 is 11 residues. Germline V gives CDR1 SEHNR, CDR2 FQNEAQ (reference sequence). V was clipped by 2 bases and J by 10 bases, with 6 bases between them. The CDR3 DNA follows: TGTGCCAGCAGCTTATCCGGGGAGCAGTTCTTC. It translates to CASSLSGEQFF. The full variable domain, rest sourced from reference TRBV7-9 and TRBJ2-1, is DTGVSQNPRHKITKRGQNVTFRCDPISEHNRLYWYRQTLGQGPEFLTYFQNEAQLEKSRLLSDRFSAERPKGSFSTLEIQRTEQGDSAMYLCASSLSGEQFFGPGTRLTVL.

This clone was seen a single time. The chain recombines TRBV28 with TRBJ1-1, with D possibly matching TRBD1 (6 bases). The CDR3 is 12 residues long. The V end lost 2 bases, the J end lost 9 bases, and 10 bases lay between the germline ends. Germline CDR1 MDHEN, CDR2 SYDVKM. The CDR3 nucleotides read TGTGCCAGCAGTTTAGTGGGGGCACAAGCTTTCTTT. This translates into CASSLVGAQAFF. The full variable domain, rest sourced from reference TRBV28 and TRBJ1-1, is DVKVTQSSRYLVKRTGEKVFLECVQDMDHENMFWYRQDPGLGLRLIYFSYDVKMKEKGDIPEGYSVSREKKERFSLILESASTNQTSMYLCASSLVGAQAFFGQGTRLTVV.

The chain combines TRBV14 with TRBJ2-7, with D tentatively TRBD2 (5 bases). The ends were cut back, 4 bases at V and 7 bases at J, with 17 bases in the middle. The CDR3 is made up of 14 amino acids. Germline assignment: CDR1 SGHDN and CDR2 FVKESK. Written as DNA, the CDR3 is TGTGCCAGCAGCCCACCGGACTCGCCACGGGAGCAGTACTTC. Its protein product is CASSPPDSPREQYF.

The chain links TRBV28 to TRBJ1-5; 8 bases match TRBD1. V lost 3 bases and J lost 2; bases outside the gene matches: 3. Looked up from germline, CDR1 is MDHEN and CDR2 is SYDVKM. This CDR3 has 15 amino acids. CDR3 amino acids: CASSFTGGGNQPQHF. CDR3 DNA sequence: TGTGCCAGCAGTTTTACAGGGGGAGGCAATCAGCCCCAGCATTTT.

Of note for this clone: A much bigger clone sits one base away, suggesting this may be a read error. CDR3 nucleotide sequence: TGTGCCAGCAGCCGACAGGGAAGCAATCAGCCCCAGCATTTT. This codes for CASSRQGSNQPQHF. This chain uses TRBV7-9 with TRBJ1-5, with 7 bases matching TRBD1. This CDR3 comprises 14 residues. Germline V CDR1 and CDR2: SEHNR, FQNEAQ (reference sequence). V lost 5 bases, J lost 1 base, and 2 bases stayed unmatched. Based on the CDR3 plus reference TRBV7-9 and TRBJ1-5, the full variable domain is DTGVSQNPRHKITKRGQNVTFRCDPISEHNRLYWYRQTLGQGPEFLTYFQNEAQLEKSRLLSDRFSAERPKGSFSTLEIQRTEQGDSAMYLCASSRQGSNQPQHFGDGTRLSIL.

V and J are TRBV30 and TRBJ2-1, with D tentatively TRBD2 (5 bases). V lost 0 bases and J 7 bases, leaving 16 bases between the germline ends. This CDR3 spans 15 amino acids. The germline CDR1 and CDR2 sequences are GTSNPN and SVGIG (reference sequence). The CDR3 loop is CAWSVDGGQWNEQFF. The DNA for the CDR3 is TGTGCCTGGAGTGTAGACGGCGGGCAGTGGAATGAGCAGTTCTTC.

The J gene is TRBJ2-3, the V gene TRBV15; 10 bases match TRBD2. Germline trimming cut 5 bases from V and 4 bases from J; bases unmatched to any gene: 9. CDR1 is LNHNV and CDR2 is YYDKDF in the germline V gene (reference sequence). The CDR3 consists of 16 residues. Here the CDR3 DNA reads TGTGCCACCAGCTCTCTAGCGGGAGACGACGCAGATACGCAGTATTTT. This codes for CATSSLAGDDADTQYF.